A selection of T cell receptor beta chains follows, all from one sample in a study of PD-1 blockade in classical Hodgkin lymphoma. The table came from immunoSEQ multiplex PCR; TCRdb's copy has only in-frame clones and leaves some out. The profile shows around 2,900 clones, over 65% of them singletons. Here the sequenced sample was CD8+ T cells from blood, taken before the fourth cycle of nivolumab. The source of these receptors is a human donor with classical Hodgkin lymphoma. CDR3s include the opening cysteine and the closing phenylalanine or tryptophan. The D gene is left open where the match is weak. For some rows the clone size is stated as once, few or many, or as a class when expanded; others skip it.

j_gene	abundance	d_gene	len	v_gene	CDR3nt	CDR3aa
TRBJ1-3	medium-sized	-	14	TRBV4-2	TGTGCCAGCAGCCAGAAAACCTCCGGAAACACCATATATTTT	CASSQKTSGNTIYF
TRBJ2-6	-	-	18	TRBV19	TGTGCCAGTAGTATAGATTTGGACAGTGGAATTGGGGCCAACGTCCTGACTTTC	CASSIDLDSGIGANVLTF
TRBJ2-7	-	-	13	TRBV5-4	TGTGCCAGCAGCTTTGGGCTAATCTACGAGCAGTACTTC	CASSFGLIYEQYF
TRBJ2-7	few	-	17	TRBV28	TGTGCCAGCAGTTTACCCCCTATAGCGGCCTACTCCTACGAGCAGTACTTC	CASSLPPIAAYSYEQYF
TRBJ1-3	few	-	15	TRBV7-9	TGTGCCAGCAGCCGTCCAGGGACCGCTGGAAACACCATATATTTT	CASSRPGTAGNTIYF
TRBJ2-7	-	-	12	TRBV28	TGTGCCAGCAGTTTCGGCTCCTACGAGCAGTACTTC	CASSFGSYEQYF
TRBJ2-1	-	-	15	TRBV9	TGTGCCAGCAGCGTAACGGGAAGTTCCCACAATGAGCAGTTCTTC	CASSVTGSSHNEQFF
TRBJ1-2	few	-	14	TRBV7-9	TGTGCCAGCAGCTCCATCCCGGGGGGGGAAGGCTACACCTTC	CASSSIPGGEGYTF
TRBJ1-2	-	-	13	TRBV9	TGTGCCAGCAGTCCCGAAGGCGTATATGGCTACACCTTC	CASSPEGVYGYTF
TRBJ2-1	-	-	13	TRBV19	TGTGCCAGTAGTATCGACGTTTACAATGAGCAGTTCTTC	CASSIDVYNEQFF
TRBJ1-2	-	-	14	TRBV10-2	TGCGCCAGCAGCCAAGACAGGTTGACTGGTGGCTACACCTTC	CASSQDRLTGGYTF
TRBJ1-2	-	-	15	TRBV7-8	TGTGCCAGCAGCTTAGCCGATGGGGTCGACTATGGCTACACCTTC	CASSLADGVDYGYTF
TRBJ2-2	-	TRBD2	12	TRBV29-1	TGCAGCGCAGGGAGGGTTGGCGGGGAGCTGTTTTTT	CSAGRVGGELFF
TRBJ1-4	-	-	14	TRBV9	TGTGCCAGCAGCGTAGGGGCCCCTAATGAAAAACTGTTTTTT	CASSVGAPNEKLFF
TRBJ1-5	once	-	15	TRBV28	TGTGCCAGCAGTTTTGCCAGATATAGCAATCAGCCCCAGCATTTT	CASSFARYSNQPQHF
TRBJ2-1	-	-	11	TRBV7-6	TGTGCCAGCAGCTTGGGGGATGAGCAGTTCTTC	CASSLGDEQFF
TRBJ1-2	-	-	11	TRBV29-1	TGCAGCGTTGTGGTCAGGGATGGCTACACCTTC	CSVVVRDGYTF
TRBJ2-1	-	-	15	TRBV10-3	TGTGCCATCAGTGAGCCGGGGGCATCCTACAATGAGCAGTTCTTC	CAISEPGASYNEQFF
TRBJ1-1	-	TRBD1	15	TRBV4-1	TGCGCCAGCAGCCAAGGGACAGGGTGGAACACTGAAGCTTTCTTT	CASSQGTGWNTEAFF
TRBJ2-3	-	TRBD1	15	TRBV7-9	TGTGCCAGCAGCCCCGGGACAGGGGACGCAGATACGCAGTATTTT	CASSPGTGDADTQYF
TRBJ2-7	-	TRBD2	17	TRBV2	TGTGCCAGCAGTGAAGCGGGAGGGCCCGGGGTTAGGATAGAGCAGTACTTC	CASSEAGGPGVRIEQYF
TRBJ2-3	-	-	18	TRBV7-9	TGTGCCAGCAGCCCAAAGGGTGGGGGGAGACTTAGCACAGATACGCAGTATTTT	CASSPKGGGRLSTDTQYF
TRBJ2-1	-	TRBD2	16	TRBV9	TGTGCCAGCAGCGGACCCTGGACTAGCTATAACCATGAGCAGTTCTTC	CASSGPWTSYNHEQFF
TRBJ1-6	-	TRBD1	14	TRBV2	TGTGCCAGCAGTGCCGGGACAGGGAATTCACCCCTCCACTTT	CASSAGTGNSPLHF
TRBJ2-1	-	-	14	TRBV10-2	TGCGCCAGCAGTGAGTCGGTGTACTATCTTGGGCAGTTCTTC	CASSESVYYLGQFF
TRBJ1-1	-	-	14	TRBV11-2	TGTGCCAGCAGCGGGGGAACCATGGACACTGAAGCTTTCTTT	CASSGGTMDTEAFF
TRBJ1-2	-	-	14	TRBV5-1	TGCGCCAGCAGCCGCGAGGAGTCAGGCTATGGCTACACCTTC	CASSREESGYGYTF
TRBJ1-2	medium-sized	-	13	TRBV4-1	TGCGCCAGCAGCCACCCTGTAGGAGGAGGCTACACCTTC	CASSHPVGGGYTF
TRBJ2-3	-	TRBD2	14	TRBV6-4	TGTGCCAGCAGTGACTCGGGGGGGTCAGATACGCAGTATTTT	CASSDSGGSDTQYF
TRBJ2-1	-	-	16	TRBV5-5	TGTGCCAGCAGCTTCCGGGGACGGGCCACCTACAATGAGCAGTTCTTC	CASSFRGRATYNEQFF
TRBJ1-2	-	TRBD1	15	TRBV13	TGTGCCAGCAGCGCCAAGGGACAGGAGCCCATTGGCTACACCTTC	CASSAKGQEPIGYTF
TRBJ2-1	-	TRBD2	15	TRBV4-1	TGCGCCAGCAGCCCCACTAGCGGGAGGGCCGATGAGCAGTTCTTC	CASSPTSGRADEQFF
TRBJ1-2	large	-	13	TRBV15	TGTGCCACCAGCACCAGGAGTAACTATGGCTACACCTTC	CATSTRSNYGYTF
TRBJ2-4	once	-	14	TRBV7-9	TGTGCCAGCAGCGGGGCTCTAGCCAAAAACATTCAGTACTTC	CASSGALAKNIQYF
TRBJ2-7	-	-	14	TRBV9	TGTGCCAGCAGCCTCGGACAGAAAACCTACGAGCAGTACTTC	CASSLGQKTYEQYF
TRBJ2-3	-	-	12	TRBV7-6	TGTGCCAGCAGCTTCTTATCGGATACGCAGTATTTT	CASSFLSDTQYF
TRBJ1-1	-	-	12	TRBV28	TGTGCCAGCACTCCAGGGAACACTGAAGCTTTCTTT	CASTPGNTEAFF
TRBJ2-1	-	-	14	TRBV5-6	TGTGCCAGCACCCCGGGATCAGGGTACAATGAGCAGTTCTTC	CASTPGSGYNEQFF
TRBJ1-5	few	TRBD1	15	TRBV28	TGTGCCAGCAGGCTGGGACAGGGAGGCAATCAGCCCCAGCATTTT	CASRLGQGGNQPQHF
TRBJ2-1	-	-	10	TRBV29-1	TGCAGCGGGGTATCACAAGAGCAGTTCTTC	CSGVSQEQFF
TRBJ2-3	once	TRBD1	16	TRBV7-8	TGTGCCAGCAGCTTCGCGACAGGGGGCTCTACAGATACGCAGTATTTT	CASSFATGGSTDTQYF
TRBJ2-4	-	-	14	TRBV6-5	TGTGCCAGCAGTTACAGGGGTTTGAGGAACATTCAGTACTTC	CASSYRGLRNIQYF
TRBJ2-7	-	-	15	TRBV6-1	TGTGCCAGCAGTGACGAGTCGGACTTCGCCTACGAGCAGTACTTC	CASSDESDFAYEQYF
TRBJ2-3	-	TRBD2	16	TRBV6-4	TGTGCCAGCAGTCCTACTAGCGGGAGAAATACAGATACGCAGTATTTT	CASSPTSGRNTDTQYF
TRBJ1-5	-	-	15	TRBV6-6	TGTGCCAGCAGTTACTCTGGGAGTAGCAATCAGCCCCAGCATTTT	CASSYSGSSNQPQHF
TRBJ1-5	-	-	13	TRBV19	TGTGCCAGTAGTATAGGTGGAGATCAGCCCCAGCATTTT	CASSIGGDQPQHF
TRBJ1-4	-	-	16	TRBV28	TGTGCCAGCAGTTTAGAATGGGGGTCGGCGGATGAAAAACTGTTTTTT	CASSLEWGSADEKLFF
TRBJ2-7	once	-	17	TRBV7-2	TGTGCCAGCAGCTTAGGGACCGGTGGGCTAGCGAGCTACGAGCAGTACTTC	CASSLGTGGLASYEQYF
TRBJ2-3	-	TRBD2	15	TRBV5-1	TGCGCCAGCAGCCTAGTTAGCGGGAGCCCAGATACGCAGTATTTT	CASSLVSGSPDTQYF
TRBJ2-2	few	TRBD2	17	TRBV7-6	TGTGCCAGCAGCTTGGGGGCGGGAGGGCCCGGCACCGGGGAGCTGTTTTTT	CASSLGAGGPGTGELFF
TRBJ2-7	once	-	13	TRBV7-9	TGTGCCAGCAGCCAAGATTGGCGCTACGAGCAGTACTTC	CASSQDWRYEQYF
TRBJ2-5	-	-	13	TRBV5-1	TGCGCCAGCAGCCCAACCAGGTTAGAGACCCAGTACTTC	CASSPTRLETQYF
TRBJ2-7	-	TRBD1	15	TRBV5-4	TGTGCCAGCAGCTTACCGGGACAGAGTGTCTACGAGCAGTACTTC	CASSLPGQSVYEQYF
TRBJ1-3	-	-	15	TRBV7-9	TGTGCCAGCAGCTTTGGGTGGGGCTCTGGAAACACCATATATTTT	CASSFGWGSGNTIYF
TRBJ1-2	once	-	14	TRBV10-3	TGTGCCATCAGTGTAGAGACAGCGCTCTATGGCTACACCTTC	CAISVETALYGYTF
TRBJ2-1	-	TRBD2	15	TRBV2	TGTGCCAGCAAGACCGCTAGCGGGAGTCATAATGAGCAGTTCTTC	CASKTASGSHNEQFF
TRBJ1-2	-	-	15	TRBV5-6	TGTGCCAGCAGCTTGAATATGGGACAAAACTATGGCTACACCTTC	CASSLNMGQNYGYTF
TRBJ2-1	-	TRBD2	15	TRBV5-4	TGTGCCAGCAGCTTGCTAGCGGGAGGGCCAGTTGAGCAGTTCTTC	CASSLLAGGPVEQFF
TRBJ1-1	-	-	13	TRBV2	TGTGCCAGCATCGCAACAGGGCCTTCGAGAGCTTTCTTT	CASIATGPSRAFF
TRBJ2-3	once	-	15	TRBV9	TGTGCCAGCAGCGTAGGTACGGCTTACACAGATACGCAGTATTTT	CASSVGTAYTDTQYF